Here is one TCR beta chain with its context. CDR3 length: 13 amino acids. Trimming cost V 2 bases and J 2 bases, with 7 bases left between them. CDR1 is MNHEY, CDR2 SVGAGI, per germline. Profiling relied on immunoSEQ multiplex PCR, and the TCRdb table lists in-frame clones only, not all of them. The sample yields about 140,000 clones, 60% to 85% seen once. These data are taken from a study of blood T cell repertoires in COVID-19. Across the whole study: COVID-19 samples, acute and convalescent, were from the United States, Italy and Spain.

This chain links TRBV6-5 with TRBJ2-7; D may be TRBD1 (6 bases). This receptor was obtained from a woman aged 55-69 years with acute or convalescent COVID-19. The source material was peripheral blood. The CDR3 DNA follows: TGTGCCAGCAGTTACAAGGGGGCCTACGAGCAGTACTTC. Amino acids: CASSYKGAYEQYF.